A single T cell receptor beta chain is shown here with its context. Its specificity is unknown. Time point of the sample: recipient sample about 28 days before transplant, after cytoreduction. The germline V and J ends were trimmed by 0 bases and 8 bases, with 29 bases remaining between them. CDR1 and CDR2 (germline): MGHRA, YSYEKL. There are 21 residues in the CDR3. This specimen comes from a study of T cell clonotyping in hematopoietic cell transplantation. Study background: Recipient samples before transplant were obtained post-cytoreduction. Findings and limits, study-wide: No sorting was done, leaving CD4 and CD8 contributions mixed. Pathologically expanded recipient clonotypes increased progressively from day 30 to day 180 as diversity fell. Broader posttransplant TCR repertoire diversity was predicted by graft donor and pretransplant recipient Inverse Simpson Index values.

Clones were read by immunoSEQ multiplex PCR, and TCRdb kept only the in-frame ones, dropping some. Seen here are 25,000 to 30,000 clones, 85% to 95% observed once, and the top ten hold approximately 2%. The starting material was peripheral blood mononuclear cells, obtained before stem cell transplant. This TCR was sampled from a man aged 45-60 years with acute myeloid leukemia. Some clones in this sample may be carry-over from other donors' samples. This chain joins TRBV4-1 and TRBJ1-6; D perhaps matches TRBD1 (5 bases). CDR3 in amino acids: CASSQDDSRGWGPLRYSPLHF. The CDR3 DNA sequence: TGCGCCAGCAGCCAAGATGATTCTCGGGGTTGGGGCCCCTTGAGGTATTCACCCCTCCACTTT.